The 30 T cell receptor beta chains reported below all come from one sample, sequenced in a study of blood T cell repertoires in COVID-19. Data came from immunoSEQ multiplex PCR; TCRdb stores just in-frame clones and leaves some out. The sample lists under 500,000 clones; roughly 87% were seen once. Sequences were obtained from PBMCs or T cells enriched from blood (not recorded which). These receptors originate from a woman aged 18-29 years with acute COVID-19.

V and J are TRBV7-6 and TRBJ2-2; unclear D gene. The CDR3 covers 14 residues. Germline V CDR1 and CDR2: SGHVS, FNYEAQ. V gave up 1 base and J gave up 4 bases, with 7 bases separating them. DNA of the CDR3: TGTGCCAGCAGCTTAGGGGCAGCCACCGGGGAGCTGTTTTTT. Translation: CASSLGAATGELFF. The entire variable domain, with the rest obtained from reference TRBV7-6 and TRBJ2-2, is as follows: GAGVSQSPRYKVTKRGQDVALRCDPISGHVSLYWYRQALGQGPEFLTYFNYEAQQDKSGLPNDRFSAERPEGSISTLTIQRTEQRDSAMYRCASSLGAATGELFFGEGSRLTVL.

The V and J genes are TRBV27 and TRBJ1-5; 8 positions agree with TRBD1. CDR3 length: 16 amino acids. Germline V gene sequence: CDR1 MNHEY, CDR2 SMNVEV (reference sequence). J lost 6 bases, V lost 4 bases, and 11 bases had no gene match. CDR3 nucleotide sequence: TGTGCCAGCAGTTCGATTGGACAGGGAGGAGGTCAGCCCCAGCATTTT. Residues: CASSSIGQGGGQPQHF.

V usage is TRBV18 and J usage is TRBJ2-3, with 12 bases matching TRBD2. Per germline, CDR1 KGHSH and CDR2 LQKENI. This CDR3 has 16 amino acids. V lost 5 bases to trimming and J lost 5 bases; unmatched junction nucleotides: 8. The CDR3 sequence: CASSSGLAGSLDTQYF. CDR3 DNA: TGTGCCAGCTCATCAGGACTAGCGGGATCGCTAGATACGCAGTATTTT.

This chain connects TRBV5-4 to TRBJ2-1; a possible D gene is TRBD2 (5 bases). Germline CDR1 is SGHNT and CDR2 is YYREEE (reference sequence). The CDR3 runs to 12 residues. V lost 4 bases and J lost 9, with 11 bases in between. CDR3 sequence: CASSPARGEQFF. CDR3 DNA: TGTGCCAGCAGCCCCGCTCGGGGTGAGCAGTTCTTC.

V is TRBV5-1 and J is TRBJ2-3; TRBD2 aligns across 7 bases. CDR1 SGHRS and CDR2 YFSETQ come from the germline V gene. The J segment lost 4 bases and the V segment lost 4 bases, leaving 12 bases of the junction unmatched. The CDR3 covers 16 residues. In DNA, the CDR3 is TGCGCCAGCAGCCCTCAAGCGGGGATGATGTCAGATACGCAGTATTTT. Its translation is CASSPQAGMMSDTQYF. Drawing the rest from reference TRBV5-1 and TRBJ2-3, the complete variable domain is KAGVTQTPRYLIKTRGQQVTLSCSPISGHRSVSWYQQTPGQGLQFLFEYFSETQRNKGNFPGRFSGRQFSNSRSEMNVSTLELGDSALYLCASSPQAGMMSDTQYFGPGTRLTVL.

The chain has TRBV6-6 and TRBJ1-3; D remains ambiguous. The CDR3 has 13 residues. Germline CDR1 MNHNY, CDR2 SVGAGI (reference sequence). The V end lost 6 bases, the J end lost 9 bases, and 15 bases lay between the germline ends. The CDR3 DNA is TGTGCCAGCAGCCCCGAAGATACCGGCACCATATATTTT. Its translation: CASSPEDTGTIYF.

In DNA form, the CDR3 reads TGTGCCAGCAGCTCGGACAGGGTTGGGGAGCAGTACTTC. This sequence encodes CASSSDRVGEQYF. J is TRBJ2-7 and V is TRBV11-3, with 8 bases matching TRBD1. Germline assignment: CDR1 SGHNT and CDR2 YENEEA. The CDR3 spans 13 residues. After removal of 4 bases from V and 7 bases from J, the junction contained 6 bases not matched to a gene.

The V call is TRBV19, the J call TRBJ1-6; D is possibly TRBD1 (6 bases). The CDR3 runs 15 residues. Germline V lookup: CDR1 LNHDA, CDR2 SQIVND (reference sequence). V lost 5 bases and J lost 3, with 11 bases in between. The CDR3 loop reads CASSPGGFYNSPLHF. DNA of the CDR3: TGTGCCAGTAGTCCGGGGGGCTTCTATAATTCACCCCTCCACTTT.

This clone has just a few counts. The same CDR3 also results from other DNA sequences found in this sample. The gene calls are TRBV29-1 and TRBJ1-1; 7 bases map to TRBD1. V trimming: 4 bases; J trimming: 1 base; junction bases outside the gene matches: 0. CDR1 and CDR2 from the germline V gene are SQVTM and ANQGSEA. This CDR3 is 12 amino acids long. DNA for the CDR3: TGCAGCGTTGGACAGGGGAACACTGAAGCTTTCTTT. This encodes CSVGQGNTEAFF. Full variable domain (missing parts from reference TRBV29-1 and TRBJ1-1): SAVISQKPSRDICQRGTSLTIQCQVDSQVTMMFWYRQQPGQSLTLIATANQGSEATYESGFVIDKFPISRPNLTFSTLTVSNMSPEDSSIYLCSVGQGNTEAFFGQGTRLTVV.

The J gene is TRBJ1-2, the V gene TRBV28, with D perhaps matching TRBD1 (5 bases). V was trimmed by 6 bases and J by 2 bases, leaving 10 bases between them. The CDR3 totals 13 residues. Germline loops: CDR1 MDHEN, CDR2 SYDVKM. In DNA, the CDR3 is TGTGCCAGCAGGACACAGGACAACTATGGCTACACCTTC. Its protein product is CASRTQDNYGYTF.

This chain connects TRBV7-8 to TRBJ2-1; 7 bases line up with TRBD2. CDR1 is SGHVS and CDR2 is FQNEAQ in the germline V gene. V was pared by 5 bases and J by 7 bases, with 8 bases of the junction left unmatched. This CDR3 has 14 residues. The CDR3 sequence: CASSPPTSLNEQFF. In DNA, the CDR3 is TGTGCCAGCAGCCCCCCGACTAGCTTGAATGAGCAGTTCTTC.

V gene TRBV4-1 combines with J gene TRBJ1-5, with D maybe TRBD1 (6 bases). CDR1 MGHRA and CDR2 YSYEKL come from the germline V gene. This CDR3 contains 18 residues. V lost 3 bases to trimming and J lost 3 bases, with 21 bases between them. The CDR3 DNA is TGCGCCAGCAGCCACCACAAAGGGGGGGCGATTAACAATCAGCCCCAGCATTTT. Its translation: CASSHHKGGAINNQPQHF.

V and J are TRBV5-4 and TRBJ1-3, with 7 bases fitting TRBD1. CDR3 length: 13 residues. Germline V gives CDR1 SGHNT, CDR2 YYREEE (reference sequence). V lost 7 bases to trimming and J lost 3 bases; unmatched junction nucleotides: 4. This CDR3 is CASGDSYGNTIYF. The CDR3, as DNA: TGTGCCAGCGGGGACAGTTATGGAAACACCATATATTTT. Combining the CDR3 with reference TRBV5-4 and TRBJ1-3 gives the whole variable domain ETGVTQSPTHLIKTRGQQVTLRCSSQSGHNTVSWYQQALGQGPQFIFQYYREEENGRGNFPPRFSGLQFPNYSSELNVNALELDDSALYLCASGDSYGNTIYFGEGSWLTVV.

This sequence joins TRBV10-3 and TRBJ1-2; a weak D match, TRBD1 (5 bases). The ends were cut back, 4 bases at V and 7 bases at J, with 16 bases in the middle. The CDR3 sequence is 14 residues long. The germline V gene has CDR1 ENHRY and CDR2 SYGVKD. For the CDR3, the DNA is TGTGCCATCAGTGGGTCAGGGCAGGAGGGTGGCTACACCTTC. It specifies CAISGSGQEGGYTF.

V usage is TRBV5-6 and J usage is TRBJ2-2; D possibly corresponds to TRBD2 (5 bases). The CDR3 contains 16 residues. Germline CDR1 reads SGHDT; CDR2 reads YYEEEE. With 0 bases removed from V and 4 bases from J, the gap between germline ends came to 13 bases. CDR3 sequence (DNA): TGTGCCAGCAGCTTGGTGGATTTGCGGGCCACCGGGGAGCTGTTTTTT. It translates to CASSLVDLRATGELFF.

The rearrangement links TRBV5-8 to TRBJ1-1; 7 bases match TRBD1. This CDR3 is 11 amino acids long. The ends lost 4 bases at V and 11 bases at J; junction bases unmatched: 5. Per germline, CDR1 SGHTS and CDR2 YDEGEE. The CDR3: CASSPGQPAFF. CDR3 in DNA: TGTGCCAGCAGCCCGGGACAGCCGGCTTTCTTT.

The chain employs TRBV5-4 and TRBJ1-5, with D unresolved. The CDR3 loop spans 14 amino acids. From germline, CDR1 is SGHNT and CDR2 YYREEE (reference sequence). V was shortened by 2 bases and J by 2 bases, with 8 bases between the two germline ends. The CDR3 nucleotides are TGTGCCAGCAGCTTTGCGGGTGGCAATCAGCCCCAGCATTTT. This sequence encodes CASSFAGGNQPQHF.

The rearrangement joins TRBV28 to TRBJ2-7; 8 bases line up with TRBD1. Germline CDR1 is MDHEN and CDR2 is SYDVKM. V lost 5 bases to trimming and J lost 5 bases; unmatched junction nucleotides: 11. The CDR3 consists of 15 residues. The chain's CDR3 is CASSHTRTGYHEQYF. CDR3 nucleotide sequence: TGTGCCAGCAGTCATACCCGGACAGGGTACCACGAGCAGTACTTC. Combining the CDR3 with reference TRBV28 and TRBJ2-7 gives the whole variable domain DVKVTQSSRYLVKRTGEKVFLECVQDMDHENMFWYRQDPGLGLRLIYFSYDVKMKEKGDIPEGYSVSREKKERFSLILESASTNQTSMYLCASSHTRTGYHEQYFGPGTRLTVT.

The V call is TRBV5-5, the J call TRBJ1-1; D gene ambiguous. The CDR3 consists of 14 residues. Germline V gives CDR1 SGHKS, CDR2 YYEKEE (reference sequence). Trimming left V 3 bases short and J 1 base short, with 10 bases between. CDR3 sequence: CASSWAARNTEAFF. CDR3 nucleotide sequence: TGTGCCAGCAGCTGGGCAGCCAGGAACACTGAAGCTTTCTTT.

The chain is built from TRBV28 and TRBJ1-6; 10 bases are a match to TRBD1. The CDR3 extends over 15 amino acids. J gave up 10 bases and V 8 bases, and 11 bases lay outside the gene matches. In germline, CDR1 is MDHEN, CDR2 SYDVKM. CDR3 coding DNA: TGTGCCAGCGGGACAGGGGACCTTCTTGGATCACCCCTCCACTTT. This encodes CASGTGDLLGSPLHF.

This clone was detected only once. J is TRBJ2-5 and V is TRBV13, with 8 bases fitting TRBD2. This CDR3 region has 13 residues. The V segment lost 5 bases and the J segment 2 bases; nucleotides outside the gene matches: 1. Per germline, CDR1 PRHDT and CDR2 FYEKMQ (reference sequence). DNA of the CDR3: TGTGCCAGCAGCGGCGGGAGGCAAGAGACCCAGTACTTC. Its translation: CASSGGRQETQYF.

This clone was observed a few times. The rearrangement uses TRBV7-9 and TRBJ1-4; D perhaps matches TRBD1 (6 bases). V gave up 0 bases and J gave up 7 bases, with 9 bases separating them. The CDR3 contains 14 residues. Germline loops: CDR1 SEHNR, CDR2 FQNEAQ (reference sequence). CDR3 residues: CASSLATGTEKLFF. In DNA, the CDR3 is TGTGCCAGCAGCTTAGCGACAGGAACTGAAAAACTGTTTTTT. Together with reference TRBV7-9 and TRBJ1-4, the CDR3 gives the full variable domain: DTGVSQNPRHKITKRGQNVTFRCDPISEHNRLYWYRQTLGQGPEFLTYFQNEAQLEKSRLLSDRFSAERPKGSFSTLEIQRTEQGDSAMYLCASSLATGTEKLFFGSGTQLSVL.

This clone occurred once. The chain uses TRBV30 and TRBJ1-1, with TRBD1 as a possible D gene (6 bases). CDR1 and CDR2 (germline): GTSNPN, SVGIG (reference sequence). V shed 8 bases and J shed 1 base, with 17 bases lying between them. CDR3 length equals 14 residues. The CDR3 protein is CAGIQGRGNTEAFF. In nucleotides, the CDR3 is TGTGCCGGAATACAGGGTCGGGGGAACACTGAAGCTTTCTTT.

The chain uses TRBV7-9 and TRBJ2-6; no definite D call. From germline, CDR1 is SEHNR and CDR2 FQNEAQ (reference sequence). Trimming removed 10 bases from V and 1 base from J, with 8 bases in between. The CDR3 loop spans 13 amino acids. CDR3 sequence reads: CATVRSGANVLTF. As DNA, the CDR3 is TGTGCCACCGTGAGGTCTGGGGCCAACGTCCTGACTTTC.

This chain links TRBV11-2 with TRBJ2-3; 7 bases are a match to TRBD1. J was trimmed by 5 bases and V by 5 bases; bases with no gene match: 4. Germline-derived CDR1 and CDR2 are SGHAT and FQNNGV. This CDR3 has 13 amino acids. The CDR3 DNA sequence: TGTGCCAGCAGCCTGACAGGGCGAGATACGCAGTATTTT. It specifies CASSLTGRDTQYF.

This clone was seen once. The chain employs TRBV3-1 (or the pseudogene TRBV3-2) and TRBJ2-5, with TRBD2 matching 7 bases. Germline CDR1 is LGHDT and CDR2 is YNNKEL (reference sequence). V shed 6 bases, J shed 1 base, and the junction held 11 bases outside the gene matches. The CDR3 is 16 amino acids. CDR3 in amino acids: CASSPRGGTSQETQYF. The CDR3, as DNA: TGTGCCAGCAGTCCAAGGGGAGGGACTTCCCAAGAGACCCAGTACTTC.

This clone is a singleton in its sample. The V gene is TRBV3-1 (or the pseudogene TRBV3-2), the J gene TRBJ1-2; tentatively, D is TRBD1 (6 bases). V was cut by 4 bases and J by 13 bases, with 19 bases left in between. Germline V gene data show CDR1 as LGHDT and CDR2 as YNNKEL (reference sequence). The CDR3 covers 13 residues. The CDR3 region is CASSPSTAGQITF. CDR3 DNA sequence: TGTGCCAGCAGCCCCTCAACGGCAGGACAGATCACCTTC.

The rearrangement links TRBV7-9 to TRBJ1-2, with D unresolved. The V end lost 1 base, the J end lost 8 bases, and 17 bases lay between the germline ends. Germline values: CDR1 SEHNR, CDR2 FQNEAQ (reference sequence). The CDR3 consists of 15 residues. This chain's CDR3 is CASSLEVPGSGGYTF. DNA for the CDR3: TGTGCCAGCAGCTTAGAGGTTCCGGGATCTGGGGGCTACACCTTC.

The chain is built from TRBV14 and TRBJ2-2, with 8 bases identical to TRBD2. After removal of 4 bases from V and 7 bases from J, the junction contained 8 bases not matched to a gene. CDR1 and CDR2 from the germline V gene are SGHDN and FVKESK. The CDR3 runs to 15 residues. As DNA, the CDR3 is TGTGCCAGCAGCCCGCCGGGACTAGGTTTCGGGGAGCTGTTTTTT. Its protein is CASSPPGLGFGELFF. Using reference TRBV14 and TRBJ2-2 for the parts outside the CDR3, the full variable domain is EAGVTQFPSHSVIEKGQTVTLRCDPISGHDNLYWYRRVMGKEIKFLLHFVKESKQDESGMPNNRFLAERTGGTYSTLKVQPAELEDSGVYFCASSPPGLGFGELFFGEGSRLTVL.

The chain uses TRBV7-2 and TRBJ2-3; 13 bases align to TRBD2. V shed 3 bases and J 6 bases; nucleotides not matched to a gene: 6. CDR3 length equals 16 residues. The V gene's germline CDR1 is SGHTA and CDR2 FQGNSA. The CDR3 DNA is TGTGCCAGCAGCTTTAAGGGACTAGCGGGGTTGGATACGCAGTATTTT. The encoded protein is CASSFKGLAGLDTQYF.